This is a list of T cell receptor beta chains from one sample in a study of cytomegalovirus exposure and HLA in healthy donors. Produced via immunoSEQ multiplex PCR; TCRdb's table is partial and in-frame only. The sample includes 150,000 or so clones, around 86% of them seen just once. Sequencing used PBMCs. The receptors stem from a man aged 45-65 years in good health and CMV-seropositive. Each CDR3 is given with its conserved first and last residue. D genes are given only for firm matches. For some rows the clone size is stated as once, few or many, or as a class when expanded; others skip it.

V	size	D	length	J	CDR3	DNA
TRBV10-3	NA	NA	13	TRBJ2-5	CAISEGQQETQYF	TGTGCCATCAGTGAGGGGCAACAAGAGACCCAGTACTTC
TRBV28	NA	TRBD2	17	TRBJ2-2	CASSFWPGLASIGELFF	TGTGCCAGCAGTTTTTGGCCGGGACTAGCGTCGATCGGGGAGCTGTTTTTT
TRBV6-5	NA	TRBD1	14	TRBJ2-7	CASSYSRDRVEQYF	TGTGCCAGCAGTTACTCGAGGGACAGGGTCGAGCAGTACTTC
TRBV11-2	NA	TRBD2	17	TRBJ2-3	CASSRMGLAGGADTQYF	TGTGCCAGCAGCCGTATGGGACTAGCGGGGGGAGCAGATACGCAGTATTTT
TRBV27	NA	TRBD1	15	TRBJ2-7	CASNPGGGDSYEQYF	TGTGCCAGCAACCCAGGGGGTGGGGACTCCTACGAGCAGTACTTC
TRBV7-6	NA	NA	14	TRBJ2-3	CASSFGQRGDTQYF	TGTGCCAGCAGCTTTGGCCAAAGGGGCGATACGCAGTATTTT
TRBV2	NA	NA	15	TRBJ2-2	CASSEVSGPFGELFF	TGTGCCAGCAGTGAAGTCTCAGGTCCATTCGGGGAGCTGTTTTTT
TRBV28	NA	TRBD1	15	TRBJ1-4	CASSLGARGNEKLFF	TGTGCCAGCAGTTTAGGAGCCAGGGGGAATGAAAAACTGTTTTTT
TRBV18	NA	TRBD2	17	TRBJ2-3	CASSPPGLAGGLDTQYF	TGTGCCAGCTCACCACCGGGTCTAGCGGGGGGGCTCGATACGCAGTATTTT
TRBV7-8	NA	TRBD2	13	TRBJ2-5	CASSLGGEGTQYF	TGTGCCAGCAGCTTAGGGGGGGAGGGGACCCAGTACTTC
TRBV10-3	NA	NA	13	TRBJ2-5	CAISEGVGGNQYF	TGTGCCATCAGCGAGGGGGTCGGAGGGAACCAGTACTTC
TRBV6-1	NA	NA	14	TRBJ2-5	CASKEGRGAETQYF	TGTGCCAGCAAGGAGGGTCGGGGGGCGGAGACCCAGTACTTC
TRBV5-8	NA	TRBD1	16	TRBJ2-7	CASSRVGTKQGGEQYF	TGTGCCAGCAGCCGCGTCGGGACAAAACAGGGGGGCGAGCAGTACTTC
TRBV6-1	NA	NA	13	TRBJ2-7	CASSEGSVSEQYF	TGTGCCAGCAGTGAAGGGTCAGTTTCTGAGCAGTACTTC
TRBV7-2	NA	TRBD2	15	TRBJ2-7	CASSSGGLDLGEQYF	TGTGCCAGCAGCAGCGGGGGACTAGATCTAGGCGAGCAGTACTTC
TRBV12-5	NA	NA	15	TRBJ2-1	CASGLGDIEEDEQFF	TGTGCTAGTGGTTTGGGGGACATCGAGGAGGATGAGCAGTTCTTC
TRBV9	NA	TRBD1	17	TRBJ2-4	CASSVAPDRGKGNIQYF	TGTGCCAGCAGCGTAGCGCCGGACAGGGGGAAGGGAAACATTCAGTACTTC
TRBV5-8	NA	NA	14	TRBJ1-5	CASSLASGNQPQHF	TGTGCCAGCAGCTTGGCCTCGGGGAATCAGCCCCAGCATTTT
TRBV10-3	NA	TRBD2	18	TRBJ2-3	CAISESDPLAENTDTQYF	TGTGCCATCAGTGAGTCGGACCCCCTAGCGGAAAACACAGATACGCAGTATTTT
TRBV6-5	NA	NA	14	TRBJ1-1	CASSYSIESTEAFF	TGTGCCAGCAGTTACTCGATTGAGAGCACTGAAGCTTTCTTT
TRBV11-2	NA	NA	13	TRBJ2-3	CASLSGRTDTQYF	TGTGCCAGCTTAAGCGGGCGCACAGATACGCAGTATTTT
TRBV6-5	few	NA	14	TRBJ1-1	CASSFLTQNTEAFF	TGTGCCAGCAGTTTTCTAACTCAGAACACTGAAGCTTTCTTT
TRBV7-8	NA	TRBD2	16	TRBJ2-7	CASSLSEPSGPYEQYF	TGTGCCAGCAGCTTGTCTGAGCCTAGCGGCCCCTACGAGCAGTACTTC
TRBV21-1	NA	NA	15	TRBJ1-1	CASSKELKQDTEAFF	TGTGCCAGCAGCAAAGAATTGAAACAGGACACTGAAGCTTTCTTT
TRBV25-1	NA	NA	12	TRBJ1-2	CASTSAGYGYTF	TGTGCCAGCACCTCGGCGGGGTATGGCTACACCTTC
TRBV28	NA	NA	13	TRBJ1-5	CASSLGSIQPQHF	TGTGCCAGCAGTTTAGGTAGTATTCAGCCCCAGCATTTT
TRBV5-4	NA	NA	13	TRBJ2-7	CASSSRGNYEQYF	TGTGCCAGCTCTAGTAGGGGAAACTACGAGCAGTACTTC
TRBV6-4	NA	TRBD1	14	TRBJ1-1	CASRPQGANTEAFF	TGTGCCAGCAGACCGCAGGGGGCTAACACTGAAGCTTTCTTT
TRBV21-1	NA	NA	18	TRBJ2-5	CASSNGVASGREQETQYF	TGTGCCAGCAGCAACGGGGTTGCTAGCGGGAGGGAACAAGAGACCCAGTACTTC
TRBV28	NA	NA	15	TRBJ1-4	CASSASNRGNEKLFF	TGTGCCAGCAGCGCCTCGAATCGAGGGAATGAAAAACTGTTTTTT
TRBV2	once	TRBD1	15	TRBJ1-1	CASSEEGGATGEAFF	TGTGCCAGCAGTGAGGAGGGTGGGGCGACAGGGGAGGCTTTCTTT
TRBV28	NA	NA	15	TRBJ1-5	CASSLFGGDGKPQHF	TGTGCCAGCAGTTTATTTGGAGGGGACGGCAAGCCCCAGCATTTT
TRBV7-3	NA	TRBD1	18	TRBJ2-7	CASSSPGTDLFRSYEQYF	TGTGCCAGCAGCTCCCCCGGGACAGACTTATTCCGCTCCTACGAGCAGTACTTC
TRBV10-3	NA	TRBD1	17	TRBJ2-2	CAITDNRGRGNTGELFF	TGTGCCATCACCGACAACAGGGGAAGAGGGAACACCGGGGAGCTGTTTTTT
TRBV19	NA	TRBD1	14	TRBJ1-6	CASSPQGRGSPLHF	TGTGCCAGTAGTCCACAGGGGAGAGGGTCACCCCTCCACTTT
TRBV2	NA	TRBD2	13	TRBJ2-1	CASSSGANNEQFF	TGTGCCAGTTCTAGCGGAGCGAACAATGAGCAGTTCTTC
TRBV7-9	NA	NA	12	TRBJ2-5	CASSSDQETQYF	TGTGCCAGCAGCTCCGACCAAGAGACCCAGTACTTC
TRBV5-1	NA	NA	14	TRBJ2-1	CASSLALAVGEQFF	TGCGCCAGCAGCTTGGCCTTAGCGGTTGGTGAGCAGTTCTTC
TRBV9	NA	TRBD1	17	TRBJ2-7	CASSAPRTGERFDEQYF	TGTGCCAGCAGCGCCCCACGGACAGGAGAGAGGTTCGACGAGCAGTACTTC
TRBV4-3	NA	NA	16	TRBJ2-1	CASSQDSRGTYNEQFF	TGCGCCAGCAGCCAAGATAGCCGGGGAACCTACAATGAGCAGTTCTTC
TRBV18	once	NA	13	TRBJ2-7	CASSPVGGYEQYF	TGTGCCAGCTCTCCTGTTGGGGGGTACGAGCAGTACTTC